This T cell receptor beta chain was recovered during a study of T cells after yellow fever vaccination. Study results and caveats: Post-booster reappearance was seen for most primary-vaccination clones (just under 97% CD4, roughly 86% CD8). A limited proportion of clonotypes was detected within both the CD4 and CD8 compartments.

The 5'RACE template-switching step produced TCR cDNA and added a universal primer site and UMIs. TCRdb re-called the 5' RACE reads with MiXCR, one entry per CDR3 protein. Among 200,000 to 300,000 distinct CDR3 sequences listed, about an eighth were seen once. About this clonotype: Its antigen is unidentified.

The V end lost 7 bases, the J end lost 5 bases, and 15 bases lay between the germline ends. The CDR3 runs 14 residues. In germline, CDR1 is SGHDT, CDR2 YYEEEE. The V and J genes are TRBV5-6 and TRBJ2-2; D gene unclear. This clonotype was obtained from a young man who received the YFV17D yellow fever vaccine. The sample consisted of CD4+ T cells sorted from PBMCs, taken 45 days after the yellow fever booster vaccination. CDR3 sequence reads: CASGLGSLTGELFF. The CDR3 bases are TGTGCCAGCGGGCTTGGCAGCCTAACCGGGGAGCTGTTTTTT.